The present TCR beta chain was sequenced within a study of early T cells in non-severe SARS-CoV-2 infection. Study overall: The sequenced material was bulk RNA from unsorted whole blood, and its chains were unpaired.

This clonotype was detected ten times or more. No antigen is known for it. Study-wide results and caveats: Reliance on VDJdb matching favored anti-spike CD8 responses; private and CD4 specificities were missed.

CDR3 size: 16 residues. The germline V gene has CDR1 SGHTA and CDR2 FQGNSA. Trimming stripped 1 base from V and 0 bases from J, with 13 bases between. Each single cDNA molecule received a unique molecular identifier. TCRdb used MiXCR to reprocess the 5' RACE reads, holding one entry per CDR3 protein. The sample yields under 30,000 distinct CDR3 sequences, 4.5% to 7% seen once. This clonotype was sampled from an adult who was a healthcare worker with PCR-confirmed SARS-CoV-2 infection or an uninfected control (not recorded which). The sample taken for sequencing was whole blood. V usage is TRBV7-2 and J usage is TRBJ2-7; D gene ambiguous. The chain's CDR3 is CASSLDRVTSSYEQYF. The DNA for the CDR3 is TGTGCCAGCAGCTTAGATCGGGTTACGAGCTCCTACGAGCAGTACTTC.